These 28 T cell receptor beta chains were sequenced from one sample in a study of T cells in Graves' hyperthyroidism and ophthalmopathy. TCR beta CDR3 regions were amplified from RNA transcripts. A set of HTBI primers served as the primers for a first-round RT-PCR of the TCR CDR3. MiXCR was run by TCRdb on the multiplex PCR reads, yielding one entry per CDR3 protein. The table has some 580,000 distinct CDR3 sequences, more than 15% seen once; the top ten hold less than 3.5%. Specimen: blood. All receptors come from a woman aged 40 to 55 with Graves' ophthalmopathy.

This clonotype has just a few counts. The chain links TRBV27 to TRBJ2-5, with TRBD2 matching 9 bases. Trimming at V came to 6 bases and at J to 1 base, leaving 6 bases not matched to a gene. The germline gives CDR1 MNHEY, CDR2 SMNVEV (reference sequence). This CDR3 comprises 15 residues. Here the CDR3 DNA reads TGTGCCAGCAGACCAGGACTAGCGCCCCAAGAGACCCAGTACTTC. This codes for CASRPGLAPQETQYF.

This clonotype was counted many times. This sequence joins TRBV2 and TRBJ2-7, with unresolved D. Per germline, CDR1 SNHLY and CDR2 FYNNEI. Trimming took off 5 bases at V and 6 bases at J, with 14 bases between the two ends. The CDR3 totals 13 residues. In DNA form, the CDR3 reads TGTGCCAGCAGTCCCCCTATGCGATTCGAGCAGTACTTC. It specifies CASSPPMRFEQYF.

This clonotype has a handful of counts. In DNA form, the CDR3 reads TGCGCCAGCAGTGAGGGCTACCGCGGCTCCTACGAGCAGTACTTC. This gives the protein CASSEGYRGSYEQYF. The chain has TRBV5-1 and TRBJ2-7; D may be TRBD2 (5 bases). Germline CDR1 is SGHRS and CDR2 is YFSETQ. V lost 5 bases and J lost 0, with 15 bases in between. The CDR3 totals 15 residues.

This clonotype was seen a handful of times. The CDR3 DNA sequence: TGTGCCAGCAGTGCAGGGGCTGGAAACACCATATATTTT. This encodes CASSAGAGNTIYF. V is TRBV2 and J is TRBJ1-3; D is possibly TRBD1 (6 bases). The germline gives CDR1 SNHLY, CDR2 FYNNEI. Trimming shortened V by 4 bases and J by 2 bases, and 6 bases separated the two germline ends. The CDR3 extends over 13 amino acids. Full variable domain (missing parts from reference TRBV2 and TRBJ1-3): EPEVTQTPSHQVTQMGQEVILRCVPISNHLYFYWYRQILGQKVEFLVSFYNNEISEKSEIFDDQFSVERPDGSNFTLKIRSTKLEDSAMYFCASSAGAGNTIYFGEGSWLTVV.

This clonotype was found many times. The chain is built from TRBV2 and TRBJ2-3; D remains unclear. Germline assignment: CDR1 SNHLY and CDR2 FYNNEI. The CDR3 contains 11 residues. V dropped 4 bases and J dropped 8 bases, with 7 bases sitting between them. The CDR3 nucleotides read TGTGCCAGCAGTGTAGGACCTACGCAGTATTTT. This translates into CASSVGPTQYF.

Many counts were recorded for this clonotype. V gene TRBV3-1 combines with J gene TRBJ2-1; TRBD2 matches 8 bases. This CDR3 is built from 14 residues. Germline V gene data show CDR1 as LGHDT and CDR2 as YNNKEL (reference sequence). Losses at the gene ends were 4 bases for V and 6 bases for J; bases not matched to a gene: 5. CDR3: CASSRRGGGNEQFF. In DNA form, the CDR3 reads TGTGCCAGCAGCCGCCGGGGGGGGGGCAATGAGCAGTTCTTC.

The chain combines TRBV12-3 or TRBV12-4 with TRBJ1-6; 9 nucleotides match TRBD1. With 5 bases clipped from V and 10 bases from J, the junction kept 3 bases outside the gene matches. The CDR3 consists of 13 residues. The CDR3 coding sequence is TGTGCCAGCAGTCCAGGGACAGGGTCACCCCTCCACTTT. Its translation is CASSPGTGSPLHF.

The CDR3 DNA reads TGTGCCTGGTCCGCGGCTACCTACAATGAGCAGTTCTTC. Amino acid sequence: CAWSAATYNEQFF. J is TRBJ2-1 and V is TRBV30; D is uncertain. The germline gives CDR1 GTSNPN, CDR2 SVGIG (reference sequence). V was shortened by 5 bases and J by 2 bases, with 10 bases between the two germline ends. This CDR3 comprises 13 residues.

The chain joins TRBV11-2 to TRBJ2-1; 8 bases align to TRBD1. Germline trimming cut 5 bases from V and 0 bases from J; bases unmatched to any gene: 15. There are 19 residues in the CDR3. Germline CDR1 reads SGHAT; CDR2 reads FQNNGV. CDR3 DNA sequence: TGTGCCAGCAGCCCCGGAGGTAGGGACAGGCATTTCTCCTACAATGAGCAGTTCTTC. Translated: CASSPGGRDRHFSYNEQFF.

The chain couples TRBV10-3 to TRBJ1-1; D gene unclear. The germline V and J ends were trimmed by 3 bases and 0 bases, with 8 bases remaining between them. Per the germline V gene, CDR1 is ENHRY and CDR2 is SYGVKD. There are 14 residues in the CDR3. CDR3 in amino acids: CAISDDTMNTEAFF. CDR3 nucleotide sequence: TGTGCCATCAGTGACGACACAATGAACACTGAAGCTTTCTTT.

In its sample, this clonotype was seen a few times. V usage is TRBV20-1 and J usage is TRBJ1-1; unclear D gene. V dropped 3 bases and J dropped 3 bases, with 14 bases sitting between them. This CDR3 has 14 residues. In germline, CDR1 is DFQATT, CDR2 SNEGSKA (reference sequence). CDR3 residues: CSASSRYQDTEAFF. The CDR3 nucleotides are TGCAGTGCTAGTAGTCGCTACCAGGACACTGAAGCTTTCTTT.

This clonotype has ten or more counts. The CDR3 spells CAWLPGSVMNEQFF. CDR3 nucleotides: TGTGCCTGGCTACCGGGATCCGTGATGAATGAGCAGTTCTTC. The chain combines TRBV30 with TRBJ2-1; D possibly corresponds to TRBD2 (5 bases). The V and J ends lost 5 bases and 7 bases respectively, with 18 bases between them. The CDR3 sequence is 14 residues long. Germline CDR1 reads GTSNPN; CDR2 reads SVGIG (reference sequence).

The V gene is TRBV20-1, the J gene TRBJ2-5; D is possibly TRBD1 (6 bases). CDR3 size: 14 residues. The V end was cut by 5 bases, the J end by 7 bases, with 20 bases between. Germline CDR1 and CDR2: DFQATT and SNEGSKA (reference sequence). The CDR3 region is CSASRDMGLATQYF. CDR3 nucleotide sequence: TGCAGTGCTTCCCGGGACATGGGGTTGGCGACCCAGTACTTC.

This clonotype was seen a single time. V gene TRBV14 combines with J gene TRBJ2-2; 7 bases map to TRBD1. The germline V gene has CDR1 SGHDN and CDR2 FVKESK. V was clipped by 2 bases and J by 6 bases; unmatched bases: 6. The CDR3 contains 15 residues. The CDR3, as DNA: TGTGCCAGCAGCCAATACAGGGGCGCCGCCGGGGAGCTGTTTTTT. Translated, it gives CASSQYRGAAGELFF. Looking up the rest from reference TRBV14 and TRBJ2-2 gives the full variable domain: EAGVTQFPSHSVIEKGQTVTLRCDPISGHDNLYWYRRVMGKEIKFLLHFVKESKQDESGMPNNRFLAERTGGTYSTLKVQPAELEDSGVYFCASSQYRGAAGELFFGEGSRLTVL.

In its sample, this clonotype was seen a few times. DNA for the CDR3: TGTGCCAGCAGCCACGCCAAAACGGGACTAGCGGGTAGTGAGCAGTTCTTC. Its translation: CASSHAKTGLAGSEQFF. This chain connects TRBV6-1 to TRBJ2-1, with 12 bases identical to TRBD2. V was pared by 6 bases and J by 9 bases, with 15 bases of the junction left unmatched. CDR1 and CDR2 (germline): MNHNS, SASEGT. The CDR3 is 17 residues long.

The CDR3 loop is CSVETGLAGVTDTQYF. CDR3 sequence (DNA): TGCAGCGTTGAAACGGGACTAGCGGGGGTCACAGATACGCAGTATTTT. The chain is built from TRBV29-1 and TRBJ2-3, with TRBD2 matching over 14 bases. The CDR3 extends over 16 amino acids. The ends lost 2 bases at V and 2 bases at J; junction bases unmatched: 3. The germline gives CDR1 SQVTM, CDR2 ANQGSEA.

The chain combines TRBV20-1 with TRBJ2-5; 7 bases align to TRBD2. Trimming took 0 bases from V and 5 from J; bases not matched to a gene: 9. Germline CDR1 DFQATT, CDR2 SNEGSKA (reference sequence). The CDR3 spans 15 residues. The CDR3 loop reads CSAREGGEGTETQYF. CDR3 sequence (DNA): TGCAGTGCTAGAGAGGGCGGGGAGGGTACTGAGACCCAGTACTTC.

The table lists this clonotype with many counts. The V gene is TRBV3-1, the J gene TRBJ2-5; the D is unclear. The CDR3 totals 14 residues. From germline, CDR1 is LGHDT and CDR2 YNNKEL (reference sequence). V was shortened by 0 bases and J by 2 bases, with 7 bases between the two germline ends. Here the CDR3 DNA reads TGTGCCAGCAGCCAAGATACTACTCAAGAGACCCAGTACTTC. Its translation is CASSQDTTQETQYF.

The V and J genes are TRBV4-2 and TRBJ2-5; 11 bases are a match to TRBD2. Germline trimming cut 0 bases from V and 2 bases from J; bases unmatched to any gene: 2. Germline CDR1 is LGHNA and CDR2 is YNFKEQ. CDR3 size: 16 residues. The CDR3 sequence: CASSQDGTSGQETQYF. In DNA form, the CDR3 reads TGTGCCAGCAGCCAAGATGGGACTAGCGGACAAGAGACCCAGTACTTC.

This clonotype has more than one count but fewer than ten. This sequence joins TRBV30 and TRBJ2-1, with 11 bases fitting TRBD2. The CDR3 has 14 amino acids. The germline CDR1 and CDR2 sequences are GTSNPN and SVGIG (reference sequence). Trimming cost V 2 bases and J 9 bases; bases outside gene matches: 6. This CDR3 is CAWSTSGSLSEQFF. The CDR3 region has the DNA TGTGCCTGGAGTACTAGCGGGAGCCTAAGTGAGCAGTTCTTC. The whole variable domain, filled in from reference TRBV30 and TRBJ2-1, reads SQTIHQWPATLVQPVGSPLSLECTVEGTSNPNLYWYRQAAGRGLQLLFYSVGIGQISSEVPQNLSASRPQDRQFILSSKKLLLSDSGFYLCAWSTSGSLSEQFFGPGTRLTVL.

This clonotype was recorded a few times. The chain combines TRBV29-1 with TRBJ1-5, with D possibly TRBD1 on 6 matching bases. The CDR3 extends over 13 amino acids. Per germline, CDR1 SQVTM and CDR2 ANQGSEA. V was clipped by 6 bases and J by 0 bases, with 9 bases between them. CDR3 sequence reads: CSVLQGSNQPQHF. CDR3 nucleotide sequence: TGCAGCGTACTACAGGGTAGCAATCAGCCCCAGCATTTT.

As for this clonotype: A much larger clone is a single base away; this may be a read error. The CDR3 sequence: CASSAGQFGGETQFF. CDR3 bases: TGTGCCAGCAGTGCCGGACAGTTCGGAGGGGAGACCCAGTTCTTC. V and J are TRBV28 and TRBJ2-5; D tentatively fits TRBD1 or TRBD2 (6 bases each). The J call is in doubt because the DNA end fits TRBJ2-1 better. The CDR3 length is 15 residues. Germline CDR1 reads MDHEN; CDR2 reads SYDVKM.

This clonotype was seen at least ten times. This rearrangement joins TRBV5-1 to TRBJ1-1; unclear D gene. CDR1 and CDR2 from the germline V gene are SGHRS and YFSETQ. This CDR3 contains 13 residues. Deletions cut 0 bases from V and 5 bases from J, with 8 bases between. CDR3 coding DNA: TGCGCCAGCAGCTTGGAGTTCAAGACTGAAGCTTTCTTT. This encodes CASSLEFKTEAFF.

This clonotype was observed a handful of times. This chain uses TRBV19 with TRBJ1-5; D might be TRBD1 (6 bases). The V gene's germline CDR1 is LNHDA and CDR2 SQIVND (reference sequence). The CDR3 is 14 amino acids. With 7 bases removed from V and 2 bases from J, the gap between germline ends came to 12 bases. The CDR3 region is CASTVTGRNQPQHF. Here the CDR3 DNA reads TGTGCCAGTACCGTAACAGGGCGCAATCAGCCCCAGCATTTT.

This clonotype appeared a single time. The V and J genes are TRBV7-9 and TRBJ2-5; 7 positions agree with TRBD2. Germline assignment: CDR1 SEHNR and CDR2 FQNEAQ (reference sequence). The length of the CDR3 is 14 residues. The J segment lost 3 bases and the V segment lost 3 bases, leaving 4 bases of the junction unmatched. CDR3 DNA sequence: TGTGCCAGCAGCTTGGGGGGGGTTAAAGAGACCCAGTACTTC. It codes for CASSLGGVKETQYF.

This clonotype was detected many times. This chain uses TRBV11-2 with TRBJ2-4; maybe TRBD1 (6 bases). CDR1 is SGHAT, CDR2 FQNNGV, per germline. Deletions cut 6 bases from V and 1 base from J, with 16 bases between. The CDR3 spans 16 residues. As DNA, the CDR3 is TGTGCCAGCAGAGCAGGGACAATCGGGGCCAAAAACATTCAGTACTTC. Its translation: CASRAGTIGAKNIQYF.

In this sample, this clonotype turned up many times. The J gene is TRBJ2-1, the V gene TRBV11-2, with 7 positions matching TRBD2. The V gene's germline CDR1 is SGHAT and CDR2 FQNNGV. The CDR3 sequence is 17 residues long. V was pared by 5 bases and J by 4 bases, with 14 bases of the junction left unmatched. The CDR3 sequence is CASSLRRLSGAYNEQFF. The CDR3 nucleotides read TGTGCCAGCAGCCTCCGCCGATTAAGCGGGGCATACAATGAGCAGTTCTTC.

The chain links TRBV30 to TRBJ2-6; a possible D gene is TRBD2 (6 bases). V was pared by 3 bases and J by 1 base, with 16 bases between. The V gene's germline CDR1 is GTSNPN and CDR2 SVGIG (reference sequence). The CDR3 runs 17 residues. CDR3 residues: CAWSGGGAYSGANVLTF. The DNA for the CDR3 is TGTGCCTGGAGCGGTGGAGGGGCTTATTCTGGGGCCAACGTCCTGACTTTC.